These 21 T cell receptor beta chains were all obtained from the same sample, sequenced in a study of T cell responses to AZD1222 COVID-19 vaccine (dated by TCRdb to about 2021). Libraries were made using the immunoSEQ multiplex PCR assay. Drawn from immuneACCESS, this table holds only the in-frame rearrangements with V and J called that TCRdb kept. Clones are partly lost; checked studies trace under half to an unresolved V gene and leave the rest unexplained. This sample holds about 130,000 clones; less than 95% were observed only once. The top ten hold 4% to 5.5% of the sample. Per the publication, the time point label means: baseline before first vaccination. What the treatment or condition label conveys for this sample: meningococcal conjugate vaccine given as trial control. Sequences were derived from peripheral blood, sampled on day 0 of MenACWY control vaccination. These receptors came from an adult in good health.

The V and J genes are TRBV3-1 (or the pseudogene TRBV3-2) and TRBJ2-1; tentatively, D is TRBD2 (7 bases). The length of the CDR3 is 17 residues. Trimming left V 4 bases short and J 5 bases short, with 21 bases between. Germline values: CDR1 LGHDT, CDR2 YNNKEL (reference sequence). The CDR3 nucleotides are TGTGCCAGCAGCCGCTACAGGGAGGGAGTCCCCCACAATGAGCAGTTCTTC. Translated, it gives CASSRYREGVPHNEQFF.

This clone has only one observation. One end of the junction fails to match germline, which may point to a read error. The J gene is TRBJ2-7, the V gene TRBV29-1; D possibly corresponds to TRBD1 (6 bases). This CDR3 is built from 13 residues. CDR1 and CDR2 (germline): SQVTM, ANQGSEA. The CDR3 spells CSVKDRKSYEQYF. As DNA, the CDR3 is TGCAGCGTTAAAGACAGGAAATCCTACGAGCAGTACTTC.

The genes are TRBV5-1 and TRBJ1-2; 12 bases map to TRBD1. There are 20 residues in the CDR3. With 2 bases clipped from V and 4 bases from J, the junction kept 18 bases outside the gene matches. The germline gives CDR1 SGHRS, CDR2 YFSETQ. The CDR3 loop is CASSLQGTGQGASRLYGYTF. The CDR3 DNA follows: TGCGCCAGCAGCTTACAAGGGACGGGACAGGGGGCCTCCAGGCTCTATGGCTACACCTTC.

The rearrangement joins TRBV5-4 to TRBJ1-4, with D unclear. Germline loops: CDR1 SGHNT, CDR2 YYREEE (reference sequence). The CDR3 length is 15 residues. V was trimmed by 3 bases and J by 0 bases, leaving 9 bases between them. The CDR3 region has the DNA TGTGCCAGCAGCTCGGACCCTGCAACTAATGAAAAACTGTTTTTT. This codes for CASSSDPATNEKLFF. Looking up the rest from reference TRBV5-4 and TRBJ1-4 gives the full variable domain: ETGVTQSPTHLIKTRGQQVTLRCSSQSGHNTVSWYQQALGQGPQFIFQYYREEENGRGNFPPRFSGLQFPNYSSELNVNALELDDSALYLCASSSDPATNEKLFFGSGTQLSVL.

This chain uses TRBV3-1 (or the pseudogene TRBV3-2) with TRBJ2-5, with D perhaps matching TRBD2 (6 bases). The CDR3 spans 14 residues. V lost 1 base, J lost 5 bases, and 11 bases lay in between. In germline, CDR1 is LGHDT, CDR2 YNNKEL (reference sequence). The CDR3 nucleotides read TGTGCCAGCAGCCAAGGGGCGGGGACCGAGACCCAGTACTTC. As protein: CASSQGAGTETQYF.

CDR3 sequence: CASSVLGAGRLYNEQFF. DNA for the CDR3: TGCGCCAGCAGCGTGCTAGGGGCCGGTAGACTGTACAATGAGCAGTTCTTC. The chain employs TRBV5-1 and TRBJ2-1; D is perhaps TRBD1 (5 bases). Germline CDR1 and CDR2: SGHRS and YFSETQ. V was trimmed by 4 bases and J by 4 bases, leaving 21 bases between them. The CDR3 sequence is 17 residues long.

This chain links TRBV5-1 with TRBJ1-1; 11 bases map to TRBD1. The V gene's germline CDR1 is SGHRS and CDR2 YFSETQ. CDR3 length: 14 amino acids. Trimming at V came to 0 bases and at J to 10 bases, leaving 5 bases not matched to a gene. The CDR3 coding sequence is TGCGCCAGCAGCTTGGGGACAGGGGGCGCTGGAGCTTTCTTT. Translated: CASSLGTGGAGAFF.

The rearrangement joins TRBV28 to TRBJ2-1, with 13 bases that match TRBD2. J gave up 8 bases and V 7 bases, and 11 bases lay outside the gene matches. CDR1 MDHEN and CDR2 SYDVKM come from the germline V gene. The CDR3 loop spans 16 amino acids. The CDR3: CASTTSGGASDYEQFF. Written as DNA, the CDR3 is TGTGCCAGCACAACTAGCGGGGGGGCATCAGATTATGAGCAGTTCTTC.

J is TRBJ2-7 and V is TRBV11-2; possibly TRBD1 for D (5 bases). Between the trimmed V and J ends, which lost 1 base and 3 bases, there was a span of 7 bases. This CDR3 spans 13 amino acids. Germline V CDR1 and CDR2: SGHAT, FQNNGV. The CDR3 loop reads CASSLGGNYEQYF. CDR3 sequence (DNA): TGTGCCAGCAGCTTAGGGGGCAACTACGAGCAGTACTTC. Supplemented by reference TRBV11-2 and TRBJ2-7, the full variable domain reads EAGVAQSPRYKIIEKRQSVAFWCNPISGHATLYWYQQILGQGPKLLIQFQNNGVVDDSQLPKDRFSAERLKGVDSTLKIQPAKLEDSAVYLCASSLGGNYEQYFGPGTRLTVT.

The gene calls are TRBV11-2 and TRBJ2-3, with TRBD2 as a possible D gene (6 bases). CDR1 is SGHAT and CDR2 is FQNNGV in the germline V gene. This CDR3 region has 15 residues. Trimming took 5 bases from V and 1 from J, leaving 13 bases between them. CDR3 nucleotides: TGTGCCAGCAGCCCTCGGCCTAGCGGCACAGATACGCAGTATTTT. Amino acids: CASSPRPSGTDTQYF. Drawing the rest from reference TRBV11-2 and TRBJ2-3, the complete variable domain is EAGVAQSPRYKIIEKRQSVAFWCNPISGHATLYWYQQILGQGPKLLIQFQNNGVVDDSQLPKDRFSAERLKGVDSTLKIQPAKLEDSAVYLCASSPRPSGTDTQYFGPGTRLTVL.

The chain has TRBV18 and TRBJ2-3; D gene ambiguous. CDR1 is KGHSH and CDR2 is LQKENI in the germline V gene. The V and J ends lost 1 base and 1 base respectively, with 3 bases between them. The CDR3 length is 13 residues. CDR3 sequence: CASSPLGTDTQYF. Written as DNA, the CDR3 is TGTGCCAGCTCACCACTAGGCACAGATACGCAGTATTTT.

This chain uses TRBV2 with TRBJ2-3, with 13 bases aligning to TRBD2. Germline values: CDR1 SNHLY, CDR2 FYNNEI. This CDR3 contains 16 residues. V shed 4 bases, J shed 4 bases, and the junction held 5 bases outside the gene matches. The CDR3 sequence: CASSGGTSGAPDTQYF. The CDR3 bases are TGTGCCAGCAGTGGCGGGACTAGCGGGGCCCCAGATACGCAGTATTTT.

The chain is built from TRBV3-1 (or the pseudogene TRBV3-2) and TRBJ1-6; weak D call: TRBD1 (5 bases). CDR3 length: 14 amino acids. The V gene lost 1 base and the J gene lost 9 bases, with 10 bases spanning the gap. Germline loops: CDR1 LGHDT, CDR2 YNNKEL (reference sequence). CDR3 in amino acids: CASSQGGAGSPLHF. The CDR3 DNA follows: TGTGCCAGCAGCCAAGGAGGGGCAGGTTCACCCCTCCACTTT.

This chain links TRBV11-2 with TRBJ1-4, with 8 bases that match TRBD1. This CDR3 contains 17 residues. J was trimmed by 6 bases and V by 5 bases; bases with no gene match: 14. CDR1 is SGHAT, CDR2 FQNNGV, per germline. The CDR3 spells CASSQLLFPDRDEKLFF. The DNA of the CDR3 is TGTGCCAGCAGCCAGCTATTGTTTCCGGACAGGGATGAAAAACTGTTTTTT. Drawing the rest from reference TRBV11-2 and TRBJ1-4, the complete variable domain is EAGVAQSPRYKIIEKRQSVAFWCNPISGHATLYWYQQILGQGPKLLIQFQNNGVVDDSQLPKDRFSAERLKGVDSTLKIQPAKLEDSAVYLCASSQLLFPDRDEKLFFGSGTQLSVL.

The gene calls are TRBV7-9 and TRBJ1-4; 7 bases align to TRBD1. The germline CDR1 and CDR2 sequences are SEHNR and FQNEAQ (reference sequence). J was trimmed by 5 bases and V by 0 bases; bases with no gene match: 6. CDR3 size: 16 residues. The CDR3 loop reads CASSLALGQPNEKLFF. The CDR3 bases are TGTGCCAGCAGCTTAGCCCTGGGACAGCCAAATGAAAAACTGTTTTTT.

The rearrangement links TRBV25-1 to TRBJ2-3, with a possible D match to TRBD1 (5 bases). The CDR3 sequence is 14 residues long. With 5 bases removed from V and 4 bases from J, the gap between germline ends came to 13 bases. The germline V gene has CDR1 MGHDK and CDR2 SYGVNS. CDR3 in amino acids: CASSNGARADTQYF. The DNA for the CDR3 is TGTGCCAGCAGTAATGGGGCTAGGGCAGATACGCAGTATTTT.

The rearrangement joins TRBV5-4 to TRBJ2-1, with TRBD1 identical over 9 bases. The CDR3 covers 15 residues. Per the germline V gene, CDR1 is SGHNT and CDR2 is YYREEE (reference sequence). The V and J ends lost 3 bases and 3 bases, in that order; junction bases with no gene match: 4. CDR3 region: CASSSGQGYYNEQFF. For the CDR3, the DNA is TGTGCCAGCAGCTCGGGACAGGGATACTACAATGAGCAGTTCTTC. Based on the CDR3 plus reference TRBV5-4 and TRBJ2-1, the full variable domain is ETGVTQSPTHLIKTRGQQVTLRCSSQSGHNTVSWYQQALGQGPQFIFQYYREEENGRGNFPPRFSGLQFPNYSSELNVNALELDDSALYLCASSSGQGYYNEQFFGPGTRLTVL.

The chain is built from TRBV9 and TRBJ2-5, with TRBD2 as a possible D gene (5 bases). V was clipped by 2 bases and J by 2 bases, with 10 bases between them. This CDR3 comprises 14 residues. CDR1 and CDR2 from the germline V gene are SGDLS and YYNGEE. The CDR3 reads CASSVGDGQETQYF. DNA for the CDR3: TGTGCCAGCAGCGTGGGAGACGGACAAGAGACCCAGTACTTC.

The J gene is TRBJ2-1, the V gene TRBV11-2, with 7 bases identical to TRBD1. The CDR3 extends over 14 amino acids. With 0 bases clipped from V and 14 bases from J, the junction kept 10 bases outside the gene matches. Germline lookup yields CDR1 SGHAT and CDR2 FQNNGV. In DNA form, the CDR3 reads TGTGCCAGCAGCTTAGATTCGAGAGCCCAGGGGGAGTTCTTC. Translating it yields CASSLDSRAQGEFF.

V is TRBV5-6 and J is TRBJ1-3; D unresolved. Germline assignment: CDR1 SGHDT and CDR2 YYEEEE. CDR3 length: 16 amino acids. Trimming took 3 bases from V and 1 from J, leaving 14 bases between them. The CDR3 region is CASSSLAEPSGNTIYF. In nucleotides, the CDR3 is TGTGCCAGCAGCTCCCTCGCAGAACCTTCTGGAAACACCATATATTTT.

The V and J genes are TRBV10-2 and TRBJ1-5, with 11 bases identical to TRBD1. This CDR3 region has 17 residues. The V gene's germline CDR1 is WSHSY and CDR2 SAAADI. Losses at the gene ends were 2 bases for V and 6 bases for J; bases not matched to a gene: 9. CDR3 DNA sequence: TGCGCCAGCAGTGAGGCCGGGACAGGGGGATGGGGTCAGCCCCAGCATTTT. This codes for CASSEAGTGGWGQPQHF.